The present entry profiles one TCR beta chain with its context. Which antigen it targets is not known. The input lacks base qualities; no much larger clone sits a single base away. Looking up the germline V gene yields CDR1 SGHRS and CDR2 YFSETQ. The CDR3 contains 14 residues, cysteine and phenylalanine counted. Only the CDR3 DNA stays, 42 bases, in frame from base 1. V and J are trimmed by 4 bases and 1 base, and the gene matches miss 4 bases of the junction. The record originates from a study of cytomegalovirus exposure and HLA in healthy donors (dated by TCRdb to about 2017). Some background on the complete study: According to a later analysis, one platform produced both the roughly 110 validation repertoires and the 700 or so repertoires of the first cohort. The study aimed to test whether signatures of past pathogen exposure could be identified by cataloging public T cell receptors. The study combined high-throughput TCR immunosequencing, statistical association of individual TCRs with disease status, and machine learning to predict cytomegalovirus infection status. Along with the approximately 700-subject first cohort, a separate validation cohort of over a hundred different subjects was used. General findings and caveats noted by the study authors: A later analysis found that TCRs clustered in the first cohort also tended to co-occur in the 110 or so validation repertoires, with 94% of cluster scores above 0. According to the authors, the approach could potentially be generalized to other disease states and immunological phenotypes. In vitro tests confirmed that a few of the cytomegalovirus-associated TCR beta chains recognize cytomegalovirus antigens. The study listed approximately 150 TCR beta chains as associated with cytomegalovirus. All 120 repertoires were used to score co-occurrence in the validation cohort in a later analysis, because that analysis had no HLA typing for the cohort. Cytomegalovirus status was reported to be diagnosed by the classifier with high specificity and sensitivity in both the original and validation cohorts. Across donors, most TCR sequences were observed very rarely, whereas some public TCRs were present in many individuals.

Preparation of the library involved the immunoSEQ multiplex PCR assay. The source study handled its data this way. A statistical classification framework was built to diagnose cytomegalovirus status from the catalog of TCR beta chain sequences. TCRdb carries this immuneACCESS record with in-frame sequences only. Its versions omit some clonotypes, under half of them owing to an unresolved V gene in the studies checked, with the rest unexplained. Clonal size and the V and J genes are those of that table, whereas D and trimming came from the DNA. The sample data list about 58,000 clones, and around 90% of these were observed just once. The ten most abundant clones make up 1% to 1.2% of the sample. Donors formed part of the validation cohort, which comprised over a hundred subjects and was distinct from the first cohort of over 500 subjects.

The sequence links TRBV5-1 to TRBJ2-7, with 8 bases aligning to TRBD1. Sequenced input: PBMCs. The TCR was taken from a young man in good health and CMV-seronegative. The DNA sequence reads TGCGCCAGCAGCGCCACAGGGGGATCCTACGAGCAGTACTTC. Its protein reads: CASSATGGSYEQYF.